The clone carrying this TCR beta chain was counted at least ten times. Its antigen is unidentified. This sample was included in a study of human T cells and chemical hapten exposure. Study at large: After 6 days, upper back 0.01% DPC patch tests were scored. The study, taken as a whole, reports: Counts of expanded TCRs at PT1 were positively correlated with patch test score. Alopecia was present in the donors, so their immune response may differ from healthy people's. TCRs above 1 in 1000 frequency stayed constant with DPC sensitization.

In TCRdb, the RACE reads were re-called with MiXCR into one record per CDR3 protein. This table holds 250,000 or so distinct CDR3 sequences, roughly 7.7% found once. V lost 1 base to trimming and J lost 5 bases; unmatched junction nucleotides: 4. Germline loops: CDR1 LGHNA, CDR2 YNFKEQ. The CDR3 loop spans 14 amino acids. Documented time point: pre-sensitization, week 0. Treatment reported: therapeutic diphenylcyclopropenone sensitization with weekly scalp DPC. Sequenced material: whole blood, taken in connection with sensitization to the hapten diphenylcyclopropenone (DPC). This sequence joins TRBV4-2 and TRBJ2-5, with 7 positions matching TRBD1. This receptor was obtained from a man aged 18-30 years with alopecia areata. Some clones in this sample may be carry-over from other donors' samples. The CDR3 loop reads CASSQGKGAETQYF. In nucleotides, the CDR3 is TGTGCCAGCAGCCAAGGGAAGGGGGCGGAGACCCAGTACTTC.